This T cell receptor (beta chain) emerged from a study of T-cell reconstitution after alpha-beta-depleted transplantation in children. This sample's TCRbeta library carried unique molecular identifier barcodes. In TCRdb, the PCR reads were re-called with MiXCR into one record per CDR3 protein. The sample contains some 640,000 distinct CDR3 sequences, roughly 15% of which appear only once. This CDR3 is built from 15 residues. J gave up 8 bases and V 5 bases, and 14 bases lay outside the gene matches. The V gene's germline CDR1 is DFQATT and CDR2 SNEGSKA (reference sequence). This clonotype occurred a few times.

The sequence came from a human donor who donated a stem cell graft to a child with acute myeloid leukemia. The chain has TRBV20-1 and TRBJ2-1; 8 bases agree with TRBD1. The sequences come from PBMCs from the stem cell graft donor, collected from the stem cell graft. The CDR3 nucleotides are TGCAGTGCTCCGCAGGGGGCTCTTTTCCCACATGAGCAGTTCTTC. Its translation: CSAPQGALFPHEQFF.